This T cell receptor (beta chain) comes out of a study of shared clonotypes between healthy human individuals. Across the study: Aged 18 to 49, the donors were two women and a few men. General study findings and limits: Across subsets, estimated richness was generally greater for naive than for memory populations.

The sorted-subset replicate PCRs were given about 200 ng DNA, which is around 29,000 T cell genomes. Here immunoSEQ multiplex PCR was the method, and the copy in TCRdb shows in-frame clones only, minus some. There are about 2.3 million clones in the sample; more than 85% occur only once, and 0.39% lies in the top ten. The CDR3 loop spans 14 amino acids. CDR1 is SGHDN and CDR2 is FVKESK in the germline V gene. After removal of 0 bases from V and 5 bases from J, the junction contained 3 bases not matched to a gene. As for this clone: Its antigen is not known.

This sequence was found in a young man in good health. Some clones in this sample may be carry-over from other donors' samples. What was sequenced was naive CD4+ T cells from PBMCs. Indicated subset: CD45RA+ positively selected. The chain recombines TRBV14 with TRBJ2-5; TRBD1 matches 7 bases. The CDR3 DNA follows: TGTGCCAGCAGCCAAGAGACAGGGCGGGAGACCCAGTACTTC. Protein: CASSQETGRETQYF.